The 26 T cell receptor beta chains presented below share a single source sample, sequenced in a study of T cell responses to AZD1222 COVID-19 vaccine. Method: immunoSEQ multiplex PCR; TCRdb's copy keeps in-frame clones and lacks some. The table lists tens of thousands of clones, 60% to 85% of them singletons. The sample here was peripheral blood, taken on day 0 of AZD1222 vaccination. These receptors originate from an adult in good health.

Only a few counts were recorded for this clone. The chain combines TRBV3-1 (or the pseudogene TRBV3-2) with TRBJ1-3; D ambiguous. Germline assignment: CDR1 LGHDT and CDR2 YNNKEL (reference sequence). CDR3 length: 16 amino acids. The V and J ends lost 4 bases and 0 bases respectively, with 13 bases between them. CDR3 bases: TGTGCCAGCAGCCCGGGTAGACGGGGCTCTGGAAACACCATATATTTT. Its protein is CASSPGRRGSGNTIYF.

The rearrangement links TRBV29-1 to TRBJ1-4, with TRBD1 matching 9 bases. Germline CDR1 and CDR2: SQVTM and ANQGSEA. J was trimmed by 5 bases and V by 4 bases; bases with no gene match: 5. This CDR3 comprises 14 residues. CDR3 in amino acids: CSVARTGVNEKLFF. The CDR3 DNA reads as TGCAGCGTTGCACGGACAGGGGTGAATGAAAAACTGTTTTTT.

This chain connects TRBV5-1 to TRBJ1-4; TRBD1 matches at 9 bases. The CDR3 has 15 residues. The trim removed 3 bases at V and 7 bases at J, leaving 7 bases unmatched. The germline V gene has CDR1 SGHRS and CDR2 YFSETQ. CDR3 DNA sequence: TGCGCCAGCAGCTATACAGGGGGCGAGGGTGAAAAACTGTTTTTT. This encodes CASSYTGGEGEKLFF.

There are a few counts of this clone. This chain uses TRBV5-1 with TRBJ1-1; a possible D gene is TRBD1 (5 bases). The CDR3 is 13 residues long. The V gene's germline CDR1 is SGHRS and CDR2 YFSETQ. With 0 bases removed from V and 3 bases from J, the gap between germline ends came to 6 bases. CDR3 amino acids: CASSLGQYTEAFF. CDR3 sequence (DNA): TGCGCCAGCAGCTTGGGACAGTACACTGAAGCTTTCTTT.

V and J are TRBV2 and TRBJ2-7; D unclear. This CDR3 is 11 amino acids long. Germline lookup yields CDR1 SNHLY and CDR2 FYNNEI. Trimming shortened V by 7 bases and J by 3 bases, and 7 bases separated the two germline ends. The CDR3: CASTENYEQYF. CDR3 bases: TGTGCCAGCACCGAGAACTACGAGCAGTACTTC. The full variable domain, completed using reference TRBV2 and TRBJ2-7, is EPEVTQTPSHQVTQMGQEVILRCVPISNHLYFYWYRQILGQKVEFLVSFYNNEISEKSEIFDDQFSVERPDGSNFTLKIRSTKLEDSAMYFCASTENYEQYFGPGTRLTVT.

V usage is TRBV28 and J usage is TRBJ2-7; D might be TRBD1 (6 bases). The CDR3 totals 14 residues. Germline CDR1 and CDR2: MDHEN and SYDVKM. V was clipped by 2 bases and J by 3 bases, with 11 bases between them. The CDR3: CASSLQGMDYEQYF. The CDR3 DNA is TGTGCCAGCAGTTTACAGGGGATGGACTACGAGCAGTACTTC.

The rearrangement links TRBV5-1 to TRBJ2-1; 7 bases are shared with TRBD1. The CDR3 length is 18 residues. The V gene's germline CDR1 is SGHRS and CDR2 YFSETQ. Trimming cost V 3 bases and J 0 bases; bases outside gene matches: 12. The DNA of the CDR3 is TGCGCCAGCAGCTCCCAGGGGGTAGCGACGAGCTCCTACAATGAGCAGTTCTTC. Its protein is CASSSQGVATSSYNEQFF. Together with reference TRBV5-1 and TRBJ2-1, the CDR3 gives the full variable domain: KAGVTQTPRYLIKTRGQQVTLSCSPISGHRSVSWYQQTPGQGLQFLFEYFSETQRNKGNFPGRFSGRQFSNSRSEMNVSTLELGDSALYLCASSSQGVATSSYNEQFFGPGTRLTVL.

The genes are TRBV14 and TRBJ1-2; D remains ambiguous. Trimming pared 3 bases from V and 4 bases from J, leaving 9 bases between. This CDR3 is 13 amino acids long. Per germline, CDR1 SGHDN and CDR2 FVKESK. The CDR3 DNA reads TGTGCCAGCAGCCAGGATTTGGGCTATGGCTACACCTTC. Encoded protein: CASSQDLGYGYTF.

This sequence joins TRBV14 and TRBJ2-1; D ambiguous. The CDR3 length is 12 residues. V gave up 2 bases and J gave up 4 bases, with 3 bases separating them. Germline-derived CDR1 and CDR2 are SGHDN and FVKESK. DNA of the CDR3: TGTGCCAGCAGCCAAAGGTACAATGAGCAGTTCTTC. It encodes CASSQRYNEQFF.

V gene TRBV20-1 combines with J gene TRBJ1-5, with D possibly matching TRBD1 (6 bases). V was clipped by 3 bases and J by 2 bases, with 14 bases between them. CDR1 is DFQATT and CDR2 is SNEGSKA in the germline V gene (reference sequence). The CDR3 contains 15 residues. The CDR3 coding sequence is TGCAGTGCTAGTGGCAGGGGCGAAGGCAATCAGCCCCAGCATTTT. This codes for CSASGRGEGNQPQHF.

Only a few counts were recorded for this clone. CDR3 coding DNA: TGTGCCAGCAGCCCCGGGACAGGGTACTACGAGCAGTACTTC. Amino acid sequence: CASSPGTGYYEQYF. The chain links TRBV25-1 to TRBJ2-7; TRBD1 matches at 9 bases. Germline V gene data show CDR1 as MGHDK and CDR2 as SYGVNS. CDR3 length: 14 amino acids. V trimming: 6 bases; J trimming: 3 bases; junction bases outside the gene matches: 6.

By share, this clone ranks as medium-sized. The genes are TRBV7-2 and TRBJ2-1, with D possibly being TRBD1 or TRBD2 (6 bases each). There are 14 residues in the CDR3. CDR1 is SGHTA, CDR2 FQGNSA, per germline. V was shortened by 2 bases and J by 4 bases, with 9 bases between the two germline ends. The CDR3: CASSLRGEYNEQFF. CDR3 coding DNA: TGTGCCAGCAGCTTAAGGGGGGAGTACAATGAGCAGTTCTTC.

This chain connects TRBV5-6 to TRBJ2-7, with 8 bases lining up with TRBD2. The CDR3 is made up of 14 amino acids. CDR1 is SGHDT, CDR2 YYEEEE, per germline. V gave up 6 bases and J gave up 3 bases; unmatched junction bases: 8. This CDR3 is CASTPGGIRYEQYF. CDR3 DNA sequence: TGTGCCAGCACCCCGGGGGGGATCCGCTACGAGCAGTACTTC.

V usage is TRBV5-1 and J usage is TRBJ1-2; D is ambiguous. The CDR3 is made up of 12 amino acids. The V gene's germline CDR1 is SGHRS and CDR2 YFSETQ. V gave up 0 bases and J gave up 8 bases, with 8 bases separating them. CDR3 in amino acids: CASSLGLQGYTF. The CDR3 bases are TGCGCCAGCAGCTTGGGGTTACAGGGCTACACCTTC. Full variable domain (remainder filled in from reference TRBV5-1 and TRBJ1-2): KAGVTQTPRYLIKTRGQQVTLSCSPISGHRSVSWYQQTPGQGLQFLFEYFSETQRNKGNFPGRFSGRQFSNSRSEMNVSTLELGDSALYLCASSLGLQGYTFGSGTRLTVV.

This chain joins TRBV5-1 and TRBJ2-3; D gene unclear. The CDR3 has 14 residues. The V end lost 0 bases, the J end lost 0 bases, and 5 bases lay between the germline ends. Germline-derived CDR1 and CDR2 are SGHRS and YFSETQ. CDR3 amino acids: CASSLGDSTDTQYF. DNA of the CDR3: TGCGCCAGCAGCTTGGGGGATAGCACAGATACGCAGTATTTT.

V and J are TRBV15 and TRBJ2-7, with D possibly matching TRBD1 (6 bases). V was pared by 0 bases and J by 4 bases, with 10 bases between. The CDR3 totals 14 residues. The germline V gene has CDR1 LNHNV and CDR2 YYDKDF (reference sequence). The CDR3 DNA reads as TGTGCCACCAGCAGAGATGTAGGGGGTTACGAGCAGTACGTC. Residues: CATSRDVGGYEQYV.

The chain employs TRBV5-4 and TRBJ1-3; the match to TRBD1 covers 7 bases. Losses at the gene ends were 3 bases for V and 4 bases for J; bases not matched to a gene: 7. This CDR3 is built from 15 residues. Germline V gene lookup returns CDR1 SGHNT and CDR2 YYREEE (reference sequence). The CDR3 spells CASSSQGLEGNTIYF. CDR3 DNA sequence: TGTGCCAGCAGCTCACAGGGGCTAGAAGGAAACACCATATATTTT.

The CDR3 bases are TGTGCAAGTCGCTTAGCGCCCCCCAATGGACAGGCGCGGGATTCACCCCTCCACTTT. Translation gives CASRLAPPNGQARDSPLHF. The chain links TRBV12-2 to TRBJ1-6; TRBD1 was called by the table and not checked on the DNA. TRBV12-2 is classified as a pseudogene. This CDR3 region has 19 residues.

V usage is TRBV10-3 and J usage is TRBJ1-5; no definite D call. Trimming removed 6 bases from V and 0 bases from J, with 12 bases in between. This CDR3 is built from 15 residues. The germline V gene has CDR1 ENHRY and CDR2 SYGVKD. CDR3 in DNA: TGTGCCATCAGCGTGGACGGAAATAGCAATCAGCCCCAGCATTTT. This encodes CAISVDGNSNQPQHF.

The rearrangement links TRBV11-2 to TRBJ1-4; D is uncertain. V was clipped by 1 base and J by 9 bases, with 6 bases between them. Germline values: CDR1 SGHAT, CDR2 FQNNGV. The CDR3 length is 12 residues. The CDR3 region has the DNA TGTGCCAGCAGCTTAGTATCGAAAAAACTGTTTTTT. Its protein is CASSLVSKKLFF.

The chain links TRBV10-2 to TRBJ2-5; TRBD1 matches 9 bases. The germline CDR1 and CDR2 sequences are WSHSY and SAAADI. The V and J ends lost 6 bases and 4 bases, in that order; junction bases with no gene match: 6. The CDR3 length is 14 residues. CDR3 sequence (DNA): TGCGCCAGCAGGGAACAGGGGGCGGGAGAGACCCAGTACTTC. Its translation: CASREQGAGETQYF.

The V call is TRBV2, the J call TRBJ2-6; D is unresolved. The germline V and J ends were trimmed by 6 bases and 0 bases, with 12 bases remaining between them. From germline, CDR1 is SNHLY and CDR2 FYNNEI. There are 16 residues in the CDR3. CDR3 bases: TGTGCCAGCAGGCGCATAGTGAGCTCTGGGGCCAACGTCCTGACTTTC. This sequence encodes CASRRIVSSGANVLTF. The whole variable domain, filled in from reference TRBV2 and TRBJ2-6, reads EPEVTQTPSHQVTQMGQEVILRCVPISNHLYFYWYRQILGQKVEFLVSFYNNEISEKSEIFDDQFSVERPDGSNFTLKIRSTKLEDSAMYFCASRRIVSSGANVLTFGAGSRLTVL.

This clone occurred a few times. The chain has TRBV19 and TRBJ2-6; D unclear. The CDR3 covers 17 residues. Trimming took 2 bases from V and 0 from J, leaving 11 bases between them. The germline V gene has CDR1 LNHDA and CDR2 SQIVND (reference sequence). This CDR3 is CASSIQVRSSGANVLTF. The CDR3 DNA reads as TGTGCCAGTAGTATACAAGTCAGGAGCTCTGGGGCCAACGTCCTGACTTTC.

The rearrangement uses TRBV4-1 and TRBJ1-3; D possibly corresponds to TRBD1 (5 bases). Germline lookup yields CDR1 MGHRA and CDR2 YSYEKL. V was clipped by 0 bases and J by 5 bases, with 14 bases between them. CDR3 length equals 16 residues. The CDR3 coding sequence is TGCGCCAGCAGCCAAGATCAGGGTTTTACTAGAAACACCATATATTTT. Its translation: CASSQDQGFTRNTIYF.

The J gene is TRBJ1-2, the V gene TRBV12-3 or TRBV12-4; tentative D call: TRBD1 (6 bases). V lost 5 bases, J lost 8 bases, and 15 bases lay in between. This CDR3 has 13 residues. CDR3: CASSPQGNRGYTF. The DNA of the CDR3 is TGTGCCAGCAGTCCCCAGGGGAACAGAGGCTACACCTTC.

The sample holds one count of this clone. The V gene is TRBV5-1, the J gene TRBJ2-7; D possibly corresponds to TRBD1 (5 bases). CDR1 is SGHRS and CDR2 is YFSETQ in the germline V gene. The CDR3 runs to 16 residues. V gave up 3 bases and J gave up 4 bases, with 20 bases separating them. This CDR3 reads CASSSTGHVLSYEQYV. In DNA form, the CDR3 reads TGCGCCAGCAGCTCAACAGGACACGTTCTGAGTTACGAGCAGTACGTC.